The 29 T cell receptor beta chains below come from one sample, sequenced in a study of beta chain features in type 1 diabetes. Since all of the isolated RNA was reverse transcribed, expressed TCRB transcripts were what got sequenced. Here immunoSEQ multiplex PCR was the method, and the copy in TCRdb shows in-frame clones only, minus some. Of fewer than 20,000 clones in the sample, 40% to 55% are singletons; the top ten hold roughly 0.56%. Sequenced input: stem cell memory CD4+ T cells from blood. These receptors came from a middle-aged woman in good health.

The chain uses TRBV7-8 and TRBJ2-2; possible D gene TRBD1, 5 bases. The V end lost 4 bases, the J end lost 1 base, and 7 bases lay between the germline ends. Germline V lookup: CDR1 SGHVS, CDR2 FQNEAQ. The CDR3 spans 14 residues. CDR3 bases: TGTGCCAGCAGCTCCCAGGGGAACACCGGGGAGCTGTTTTTT. Its protein product is CASSSQGNTGELFF.

This clone was recorded only once. The chain links TRBV6-1 to TRBJ1-4; D gene unclear. The germline V gene has CDR1 MNHNS and CDR2 SASEGT. Between the trimmed V and J ends, which lost 0 bases and 8 bases, there was a span of 13 bases. CDR3 size: 15 residues. The CDR3 DNA reads TGTGCCAGCAGTGAAGCCCCTTTAGCGGGAGAAAAACTGTTTTTT. Residues: CASSEAPLAGEKLFF.

This clone appeared a few times. This sequence joins TRBV18 and TRBJ1-3; D unclear. The CDR3 sequence is 14 residues long. The V end was cut by 3 bases, the J end by 4 bases, with 10 bases between. Germline V lookup: CDR1 KGHSH, CDR2 LQKENI. CDR3 loop: CASSPPARGNTIYF. As DNA, the CDR3 is TGTGCCAGCTCACCCCCCGCGCGGGGAAACACCATATATTTT.

This chain links TRBV4-2 with TRBJ1-6; possible D gene TRBD1, 5 bases. Trimming took 1 base from V and 4 from J, leaving 14 bases between them. The germline gives CDR1 LGHNA, CDR2 YNFKEQ. This CDR3 spans 17 amino acids. CDR3: CASSQAGGMRYNSPLHF. In DNA form, the CDR3 reads TGTGCCAGCAGCCAAGCGGGGGGGATGAGGTATAATTCACCCCTCCACTTT.

V usage is TRBV6-6 and J usage is TRBJ1-1; D unresolved. The length of the CDR3 is 14 residues. V dropped 6 bases and J dropped 4 bases, with 15 bases sitting between them. Germline V gene data show CDR1 as MNHNY and CDR2 as SVGAGI (reference sequence). CDR3 protein: CASRVQTAGTEAFF. CDR3 bases: TGTGCCAGCAGGGTCCAAACTGCGGGCACTGAAGCTTTCTTT.

This rearrangement joins TRBV5-6 to TRBJ1-2; the D is unclear. Between the trimmed V and J ends, which lost 4 bases and 9 bases, there was a span of 19 bases. CDR1 is SGHDT, CDR2 YYEEEE, per germline. The CDR3 is made up of 14 amino acids. CDR3 loop: CASSDFQALRRYTF. As DNA, the CDR3 is TGTGCCAGCAGCGATTTCCAGGCTCTGCGCCGCTACACCTTC.

This clone has just a few counts. The V gene is TRBV11-2, the J gene TRBJ2-3, with 9 nucleotides matching TRBD2. The CDR3 runs 15 residues. CDR1 and CDR2 from the germline V gene are SGHAT and FQNNGV. V gave up 3 bases and J gave up 4 bases; unmatched junction bases: 5. The CDR3 reads CASSFLAGVADTQYF. CDR3 nucleotides: TGTGCCAGCAGCTTCTTAGCGGGGGTCGCAGATACGCAGTATTTT.

The rearrangement joins TRBV4-1 to TRBJ1-6, with 7 bases lining up with TRBD1. V lost 3 bases and J lost 10; bases outside the gene matches: 12. Germline values: CDR1 MGHRA, CDR2 YSYEKL. The CDR3 contains 16 residues. CDR3 in DNA: TGCGCCAGCAGCCAGGAAGGGACAGCTTCCAAATCACCCCTCCACTTT. Translation: CASSQEGTASKSPLHF.

The chain recombines TRBV5-6 with TRBJ2-1, with D possibly TRBD1 on 6 matching bases. The CDR3 is 14 residues long. V was trimmed by 3 bases and J by 3 bases, leaving 10 bases between them. CDR1 SGHDT and CDR2 YYEEEE come from the germline V gene. The DNA for the CDR3 is TGTGCCAGCAGCTCTTGGACAGACTACAATGAGCAGTTCTTC. Amino acid sequence: CASSSWTDYNEQFF.

The V call is TRBV29-1, the J call TRBJ2-3; 8 bases map to TRBD1. This CDR3 region has 15 residues. V lost 5 bases, J lost 0 bases, and 7 bases stayed unmatched. Germline values: CDR1 SQVTM, CDR2 ANQGSEA. CDR3 sequence reads: CSVWTGRFSTDTQYF. Here the CDR3 DNA reads TGCAGCGTTTGGACAGGGAGGTTCAGCACAGATACGCAGTATTTT.

The chain is built from TRBV5-4 and TRBJ2-1; a possible D gene is TRBD1 (6 bases). This CDR3 comprises 16 residues. V gave up 2 bases and J gave up 2 bases, with 14 bases separating them. Germline CDR1 and CDR2: SGHNT and YYREEE (reference sequence). CDR3 in amino acids: CASSLLRDKTYNEQFF. CDR3 nucleotides: TGTGCCAGCAGCTTACTCCGGGACAAGACCTACAATGAGCAGTTCTTC.

This clone was observed a handful of times. CDR3 sequence reads: CASSSRQGPWETQYF. CDR3 DNA: TGTGCCAGCAGCTCCCGACAGGGACCGTGGGAGACCCAGTACTTC. The rearrangement links TRBV7-9 to TRBJ2-5; TRBD1 matches at 7 bases. CDR1 is SEHNR, CDR2 FQNEAQ, per germline (reference sequence). The CDR3 spans 15 residues. After removal of 4 bases from V and 5 bases from J, the junction contained 10 bases not matched to a gene.

This clone was recorded a few times. The V gene is TRBV4-1, the J gene TRBJ1-2, with 7 bases fitting TRBD1. V gave up 0 bases and J gave up 3 bases; unmatched junction bases: 10. The germline gives CDR1 MGHRA, CDR2 YSYEKL. CDR3 size: 17 residues. CDR3 sequence reads: CASSQDRGHRGYYGYTF. The CDR3, as DNA: TGCGCCAGCAGCCAAGATAGGGGGCATCGCGGTTACTATGGCTACACCTTC.

The V gene is TRBV6-5, the J gene TRBJ2-3; 8 positions agree with TRBD1. This CDR3 is 15 amino acids long. Germline CDR1 is MNHEY and CDR2 is SVGAGI. V was clipped by 1 base and J by 5 bases; unmatched bases: 5. The CDR3 is CASSYFGQGIDTQYF. CDR3 in DNA: TGTGCCAGCAGTTACTTCGGACAGGGTATAGATACGCAGTATTTT.

This clone was counted a few times. This sequence joins TRBV7-6 and TRBJ1-1, with no clear D. The CDR3 loop spans 13 amino acids. The germline CDR1 and CDR2 sequences are SGHVS and FNYEAQ. V was cut by 5 bases and J by 3 bases, with 10 bases left in between. DNA for the CDR3: TGTGCCAGCAGCACGCTACAGTACACTGAAGCTTTCTTT. Amino acid sequence: CASSTLQYTEAFF. Variable domain in full (rest from reference TRBV7-6 and TRBJ1-1): GAGVSQSPRYKVTKRGQDVALRCDPISGHVSLYWYRQALGQGPEFLTYFNYEAQQDKSGLPNDRFSAERPEGSISTLTIQRTEQRDSAMYRCASSTLQYTEAFFGQGTRLTVV.

The chain carries TRBV11-2 and TRBJ2-5; D unclear. Trimming shortened V by 5 bases and J by 0 bases, and 10 bases separated the two germline ends. The CDR3 has 14 residues. Per the germline V gene, CDR1 is SGHAT and CDR2 is FQNNGV. The CDR3 DNA follows: TGTGCCAGCAGCCCGATAACTTACCAAGAGACCCAGTACTTC. Amino acids: CASSPITYQETQYF.

The V and J genes are TRBV14 and TRBJ1-2, with 8 positions matching TRBD1. The CDR3 is 17 amino acids. Looked up from germline, CDR1 is SGHDN and CDR2 is FVKESK. The V gene end was trimmed by 1 base and the J gene end by 0 bases; junction bases not matched to a gene: 7. DNA for the CDR3: TGTGCCAGCAGCCAAGGCGGACAGGGTAGACCTAACTATGGCTACACCTTC. Protein: CASSQGGQGRPNYGYTF.

The rearrangement links TRBV4-3 to TRBJ1-1; a weak D match, TRBD1 (5 bases). V was pared by 1 base and J by 5 bases, with 11 bases between. This CDR3 is 14 amino acids long. From germline, CDR1 is LGHNA and CDR2 YSLEER. CDR3 sequence reads: CASSQGKGRTEAFF. The CDR3 nucleotides read TGCGCCAGCAGCCAAGGAAAGGGGAGGACTGAAGCTTTCTTT.

In its sample, this clone ranks as medium-sized. The chain combines TRBV18 with TRBJ2-5, with D tentatively TRBD1 (5 bases). The germline V gene encodes CDR1 KGHSH and CDR2 LQKENI. The V end lost 3 bases, the J end lost 5 bases, and 10 bases lay between the germline ends. The CDR3 is 13 residues long. The CDR3 DNA reads as TGTGCCAGCTCACCTCCTCCAGGGGAGACCCAGTACTTC. It specifies CASSPPPGETQYF. Full variable domain (rest looked up from reference TRBV18 and TRBJ2-5): NAGVMQNPRHLVRRRGQEARLRCSPMKGHSHVYWYRQLPEEGLKFMVYLQKENIIDESGMPKERFSAEFPKEGPSILRIQQVVRGDSAAYFCASSPPPGETQYFGPGTRLLVL.

A few counts support this clone. The chain carries TRBV10-1 and TRBJ2-3; 10 bases are a match to TRBD2. The germline V gene encodes CDR1 WNHNN and CDR2 SYGVQD (reference sequence). After removal of 3 bases from V and 6 bases from J, the junction contained 6 bases not matched to a gene. This CDR3 spans 15 amino acids. The CDR3 sequence is CASSDPSGGEDTQYF. The DNA of the CDR3 is TGCGCCAGCAGTGACCCCAGCGGGGGGGAGGATACGCAGTATTTT.

V and J are TRBV19 and TRBJ2-2, with a weak D call TRBD1 (6 bases). This CDR3 is 15 amino acids long. Trimming cost V 10 bases and J 0 bases, with 15 bases left between them. The germline gives CDR1 LNHDA, CDR2 SQIVND (reference sequence). CDR3 DNA sequence: TGTGCCATCCACAGGGTTCGCGCGAACACCGGGGAGCTGTTTTTT. Residues: CAIHRVRANTGELFF.

About this clone: One junction end does not reproduce the germline sequence, and a read error may be involved. Other DNA sequences in this specimen translate into the identical CDR3. The CDR3 loop reads CASSSRPGGTNEKLFF. DNA for the CDR3: TGTGCGAGCAGCTCTAGACCAGGCGGGACTAATGAAAAACTGTTTTTT. The chain joins TRBV7-9 to TRBJ1-4; unclear D gene. The CDR3 has 16 residues. Germline lookup yields CDR1 SEHNR and CDR2 FQNEAQ (reference sequence).

This clone appeared a few times. The rearrangement uses TRBV5-1 and TRBJ2-5, with TRBD1 matching 10 bases. Losses at the gene ends were 0 bases for V and 4 bases for J; bases not matched to a gene: 3. Germline-derived CDR1 and CDR2 are SGHRS and YFSETQ. This CDR3 has 15 residues. CDR3 sequence: CASSLGQGASETQYF. The CDR3 nucleotides read TGCGCCAGCAGCTTGGGACAGGGGGCTTCAGAGACCCAGTACTTC.

This clone occurred once. The chain combines TRBV2 with TRBJ1-4; possible D gene TRBD1, 5 bases. The V gene's germline CDR1 is SNHLY and CDR2 FYNNEI. The CDR3 is 16 residues long. The ends were cut back, 6 bases at V and 1 base at J, with 15 bases in the middle. In DNA, the CDR3 is TGTGCCAGCAGACTCCAGGGAGGAGGAACTAATGAAAAACTGTTTTTT. It specifies CASRLQGGGTNEKLFF. Using reference TRBV2 and TRBJ1-4 for the parts outside the CDR3, the full variable domain is EPEVTQTPSHQVTQMGQEVILRCVPISNHLYFYWYRQILGQKVEFLVSFYNNEISEKSEIFDDQFSVERPDGSNFTLKIRSTKLEDSAMYFCASRLQGGGTNEKLFFGSGTQLSVL.

This chain uses TRBV5-4 with TRBJ2-5, with 9 nucleotides matching TRBD1. The germline gives CDR1 SGHNT, CDR2 YYREEE (reference sequence). There are 14 residues in the CDR3. The trim removed 4 bases at V and 4 bases at J, leaving 5 bases unmatched. The CDR3 DNA reads TGTGCCAGCAGCAAACAGGGGGCCGGAGAGACCCAGTACTTC. This encodes CASSKQGAGETQYF. The full variable domain, rest sourced from reference TRBV5-4 and TRBJ2-5, is ETGVTQSPTHLIKTRGQQVTLRCSSQSGHNTVSWYQQALGQGPQFIFQYYREEENGRGNFPPRFSGLQFPNYSSELNVNALELDDSALYLCASSKQGAGETQYFGPGTRLLVL.

The chain couples TRBV6-1 to TRBJ2-7, with D tentatively TRBD1 (5 bases). The CDR3 has 13 amino acids. Germline loops: CDR1 MNHNS, CDR2 SASEGT. The V end lost 0 bases, the J end lost 5 bases, and 8 bases lay between the germline ends. CDR3 nucleotide sequence: TGTGCCAGCAGTGAAGCGGGGCCCCACGAGCAGTACTTC. It is translated as CASSEAGPHEQYF.

This chain connects TRBV18 to TRBJ2-3; 10 bases match TRBD2. CDR1 and CDR2 from the germline V gene are KGHSH and LQKENI. J gave up 2 bases and V 0 bases, and 2 bases lay outside the gene matches. This CDR3 is 16 amino acids long. The CDR3 nucleotides read TGTGCCAGCTCACCACCCCTAGCGGGGGACACAGATACGCAGTATTTT. It specifies CASSPPLAGDTDTQYF.

This chain uses TRBV14 with TRBJ2-2, with 9 nucleotides matching TRBD2. Germline V CDR1 and CDR2: SGHDN, FVKESK. V was pared by 1 base and J by 4 bases, with 1 base of the junction left unmatched. The CDR3 sequence is 15 residues long. For the CDR3, the DNA is TGTGCCAGCAGCCAAGCAGCGGGGGGCACCGGGGAGCTGTTTTTT. Encoded protein: CASSQAAGGTGELFF.

In its sample, this clone was seen a few times. CDR3 DNA: TGTGCCAGCAGCTTGGTAGCGGGTTACGAGCAGTACTTC. Translated, it gives CASSLVAGYEQYF. The chain is built from TRBV5-4 and TRBJ2-7; 7 bases agree with TRBD2. The CDR3 runs to 13 residues. With V trimmed by 0 bases and J by 4 bases, 1 base remained unmatched. Germline V CDR1 and CDR2: SGHNT, YYREEE (reference sequence). Full variable domain (rest looked up from reference TRBV5-4 and TRBJ2-7): ETGVTQSPTHLIKTRGQQVTLRCSSQSGHNTVSWYQQALGQGPQFIFQYYREEENGRGNFPPRFSGLQFPNYSSELNVNALELDDSALYLCASSLVAGYEQYFGPGTRLTVT.